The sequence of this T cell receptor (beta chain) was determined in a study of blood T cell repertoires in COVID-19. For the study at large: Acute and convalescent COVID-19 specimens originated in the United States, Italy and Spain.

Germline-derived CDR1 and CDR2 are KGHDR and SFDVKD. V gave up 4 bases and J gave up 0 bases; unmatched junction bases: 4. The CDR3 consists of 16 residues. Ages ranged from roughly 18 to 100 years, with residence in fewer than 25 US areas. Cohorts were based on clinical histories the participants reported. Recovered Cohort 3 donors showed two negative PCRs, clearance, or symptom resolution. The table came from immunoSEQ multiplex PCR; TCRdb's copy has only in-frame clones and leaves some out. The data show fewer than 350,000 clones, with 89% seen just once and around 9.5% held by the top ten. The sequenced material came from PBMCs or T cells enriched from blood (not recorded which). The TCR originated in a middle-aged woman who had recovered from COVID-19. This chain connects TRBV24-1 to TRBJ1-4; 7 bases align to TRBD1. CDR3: CATSDATGATNEKLFF. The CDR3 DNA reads TGTGCCACCAGTGACGCAACAGGGGCAACTAATGAAAAACTGTTTTTT.